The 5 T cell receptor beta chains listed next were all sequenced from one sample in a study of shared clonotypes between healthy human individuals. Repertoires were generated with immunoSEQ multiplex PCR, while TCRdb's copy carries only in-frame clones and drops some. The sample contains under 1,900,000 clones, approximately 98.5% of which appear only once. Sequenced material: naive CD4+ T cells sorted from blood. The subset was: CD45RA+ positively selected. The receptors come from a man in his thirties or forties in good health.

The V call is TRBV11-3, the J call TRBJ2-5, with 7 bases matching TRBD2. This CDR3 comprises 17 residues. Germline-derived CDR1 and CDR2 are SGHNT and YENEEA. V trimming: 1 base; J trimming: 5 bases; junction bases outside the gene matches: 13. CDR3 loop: CASSLVGRERSMETQYF. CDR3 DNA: TGTGCCAGCAGCTTAGTGGGGCGGGAGAGGTCGATGGAGACCCAGTACTTC.

The CDR3 loop is CASSQNWGGSYYEQYF. In DNA form, the CDR3 reads TGTGCCAGCAGCCAAAATTGGGGAGGATCCTACTACGAGCAGTACTTC. The V gene is TRBV5-5, the J gene TRBJ2-7; tentatively, D is TRBD2 (6 bases). V lost 4 bases, J lost 3 bases, and 20 bases lay in between. CDR3 length: 16 amino acids. Germline lookup yields CDR1 SGHKS and CDR2 YYEKEE (reference sequence).

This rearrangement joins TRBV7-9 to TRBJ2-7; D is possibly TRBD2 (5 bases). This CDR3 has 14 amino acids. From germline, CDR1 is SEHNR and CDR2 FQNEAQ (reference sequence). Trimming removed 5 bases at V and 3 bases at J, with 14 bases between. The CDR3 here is CASSPRTLFYEQYF. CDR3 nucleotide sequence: TGTGCCAGCAGCCCCCGGACTCTGTTCTACGAGCAGTACTTC. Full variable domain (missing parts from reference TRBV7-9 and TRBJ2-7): DTGVSQNPRHKITKRGQNVTFRCDPISEHNRLYWYRQTLGQGPEFLTYFQNEAQLEKSRLLSDRFSAERPKGSFSTLEIQRTEQGDSAMYLCASSPRTLFYEQYFGPGTRLTVT.

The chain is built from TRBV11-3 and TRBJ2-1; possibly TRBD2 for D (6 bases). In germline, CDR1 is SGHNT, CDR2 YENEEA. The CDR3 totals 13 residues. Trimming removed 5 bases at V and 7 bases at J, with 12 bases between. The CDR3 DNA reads TGTGCCAGCAGCAGACTTGGGGGGAATGAGCAGTTCTTC. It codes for CASSRLGGNEQFF.

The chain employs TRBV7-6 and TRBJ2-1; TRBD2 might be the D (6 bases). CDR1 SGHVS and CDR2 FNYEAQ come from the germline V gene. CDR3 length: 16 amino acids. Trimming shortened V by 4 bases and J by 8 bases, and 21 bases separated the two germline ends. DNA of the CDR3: TGTGCCAGCAGCTCACCTCGCAGTACTGGGGAGGATGAGCAGTTCTTC. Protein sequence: CASSSPRSTGEDEQFF.